This T cell receptor (beta chain) was retrieved from a study of blood T cells in healthy people across ages. Overall study findings and caveats: In long-lived donors, naive CD4+ cell counts and diversity exceeded those of aged donors. With unsorted PBMCs, a conclusive comparison of naive versus antigen-experienced cells was not possible. Samples with more naive T cells showed higher observed beta diversity.

Deletions cut 5 bases from V and 0 bases from J, with 19 bases between. This CDR3 is built from 17 residues. Germline V gene lookup returns CDR1 SGHTA and CDR2 FQGNSA. Remarks on this clonotype: The antigen remains undetermined.

Using a J-beta primer mix together with a sample-barcoded 5' primer, a second PCR was run for roughly 6 to 12 cycles. Per-sample output comprised a minimum of 2.5 million paired-end reads containing CDR3. TCRdb re-analysed the 5' RACE reads in MiXCR, keeping a single row per CDR3 protein. The sample carries around 2 million distinct CDR3 sequences, approximately 39% recorded once. This receptor was taken from a human donor in good health. J is TRBJ1-1 and V is TRBV7-2, with a possible D match to TRBD1 (6 bases). Sequenced: blood. The CDR3 DNA sequence: TGTGCCAGCAGCCCCCTCGACAGGCGACCTTTGAACACTGAAGCTTTCTTT. Encoded protein: CASSPLDRRPLNTEAFF.